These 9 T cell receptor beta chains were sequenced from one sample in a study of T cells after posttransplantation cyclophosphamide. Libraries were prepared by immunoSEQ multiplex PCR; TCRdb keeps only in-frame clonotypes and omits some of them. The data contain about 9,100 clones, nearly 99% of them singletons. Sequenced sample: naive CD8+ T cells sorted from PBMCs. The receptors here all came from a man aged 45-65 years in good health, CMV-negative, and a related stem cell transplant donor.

CDR3 residues: CASSLFRWGVVGNTIYF. In DNA form, the CDR3 reads TGCGCCAGCAGCTTGTTTCGGTGGGGGGTAGTTGGAAACACCATATATTTT. This rearrangement joins TRBV5-1 to TRBJ1-3; D perhaps matches TRBD1 (5 bases). Looked up from germline, CDR1 is SGHRS and CDR2 is YFSETQ. V gave up 1 base and J gave up 3 bases, with 17 bases separating them. The CDR3 is made up of 17 amino acids. Combining the CDR3 with reference TRBV5-1 and TRBJ1-3 gives the whole variable domain KAGVTQTPRYLIKTRGQQVTLSCSPISGHRSVSWYQQTPGQGLQFLFEYFSETQRNKGNFPGRFSGRQFSNSRSEMNVSTLELGDSALYLCASSLFRWGVVGNTIYFGEGSWLTVV.

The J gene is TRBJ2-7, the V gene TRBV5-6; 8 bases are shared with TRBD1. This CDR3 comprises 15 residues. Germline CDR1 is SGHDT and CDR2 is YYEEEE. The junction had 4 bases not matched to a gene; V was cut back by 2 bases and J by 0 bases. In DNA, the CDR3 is TGTGCCAGCAGCTTAGCCAGGGGGCCCTCCTACGAGCAGTACTTC. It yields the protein CASSLARGPSYEQYF.

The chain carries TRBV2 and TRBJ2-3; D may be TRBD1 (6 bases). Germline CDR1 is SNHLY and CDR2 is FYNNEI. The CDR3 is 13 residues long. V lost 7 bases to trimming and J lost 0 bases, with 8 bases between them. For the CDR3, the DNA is TGTGCCAGCATGGGGGCGAGCACAGATACGCAGTATTTT. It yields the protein CASMGASTDTQYF.

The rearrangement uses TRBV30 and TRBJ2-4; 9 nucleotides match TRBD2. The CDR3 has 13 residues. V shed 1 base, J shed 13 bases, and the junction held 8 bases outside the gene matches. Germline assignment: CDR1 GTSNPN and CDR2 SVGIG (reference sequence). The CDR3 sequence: CAWSDPPLAGQYF. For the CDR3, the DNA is TGTGCCTGGAGTGACCCCCCCCTAGCGGGGCAGTACTTC. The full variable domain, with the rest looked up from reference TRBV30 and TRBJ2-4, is SQTIHQWPATLVQPVGSPLSLECTVEGTSNPNLYWYRQAAGRGLQLLFYSVGIGQISSEVPQNLSASRPQDRQFILSSKKLLLSDSGFYLCAWSDPPLAGQYFGAGTRLSVL.

The chain's CDR3 is CASSLASGDNTQYF. The CDR3 bases are TGTGCCAGCAGCTTGGCTAGCGGGGATAATACGCAGTATTTT. The chain is built from TRBV7-6 and TRBJ2-3; TRBD2 matches 9 bases. V shed 3 bases, J shed 7 bases, and the junction held 5 bases outside the gene matches. The germline V gene has CDR1 SGHVS and CDR2 FNYEAQ. There are 14 residues in the CDR3.

CDR3 DNA sequence: TGTGCCAGCCGTCCCGGGAGCTACAATGAGCAGTTCTTC. Protein product: CASRPGSYNEQFF. The rearrangement uses TRBV27 and TRBJ2-1, with a weak D call TRBD2 (6 bases). The V gene's germline CDR1 is MNHEY and CDR2 SMNVEV (reference sequence). Trimming removed 8 bases at V and 3 bases at J, with 11 bases between. The CDR3 runs to 13 residues.

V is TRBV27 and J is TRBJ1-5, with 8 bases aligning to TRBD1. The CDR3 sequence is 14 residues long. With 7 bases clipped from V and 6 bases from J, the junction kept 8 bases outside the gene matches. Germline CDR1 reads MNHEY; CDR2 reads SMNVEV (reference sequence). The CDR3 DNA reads TGTGCCAGCATACAAACAGGGGGAGGTCAGCCCCAGCATTTT. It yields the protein CASIQTGGGQPQHF.

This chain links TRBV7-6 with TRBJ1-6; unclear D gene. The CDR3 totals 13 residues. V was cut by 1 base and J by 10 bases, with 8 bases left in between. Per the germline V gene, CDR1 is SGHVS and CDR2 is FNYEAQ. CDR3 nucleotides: TGTGCCAGCAGCTTAGGAGGGAGGTCACCCCTCCACTTT. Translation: CASSLGGRSPLHF.

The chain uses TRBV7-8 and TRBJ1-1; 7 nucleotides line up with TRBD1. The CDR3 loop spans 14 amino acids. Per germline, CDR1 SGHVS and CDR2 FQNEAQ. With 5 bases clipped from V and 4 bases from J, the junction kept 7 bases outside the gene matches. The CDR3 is CASSPYRGGTEAFF. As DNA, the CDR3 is TGTGCCAGCAGCCCTTACAGGGGCGGCACTGAAGCTTTCTTT.